This passage covers 2 T cell receptor beta chains from one sample sequenced in a study of tissue T cells after allogeneic stem cell transplantation. Some clones are missing from TCRdb's copy, which holds only in-frame ones; the method was immunoSEQ multiplex PCR. The sample shows about 48,000 clones, roughly 73% of them seen only once. Material for sequencing was sorted cells pooled from one or two spleens. The source of these receptors is a pool of C57BL/6 mice in good health.

About this clone itself: Genes and germline are mouse. The read halts 1 residue ahead of the CDR3 end, with the missing end drawn from the germline J gene. The V call is TRBV2, the J call TRBJ2-7; 9 positions match TRBD1. V shed 4 bases, J shed 2 bases, and the junction held 3 bases outside the gene matches. The CDR3 spans 14 residues. Germline values: CDR1 LGHNA, CDR2 YSYQKL. The DNA read from the CDR3 is TGTGCCAGCAGCCGCACAGGGGGCGCCTATGAACAGTAC. Translated, it gives CASSRTGGAYEQY. From start to end, the CDR3 is CASSRTGGAYEQYF.

This clone appeared a few times. These gene names are mouse names. The covered CDR3 bases are TGTGGTGCTAGGGACAGTGCTGCTGAGCAGTTC. This encodes CGARDSAAEQF. From start to end, the CDR3 is CGARDSAAEQFF. The rearrangement uses TRBV20 and TRBJ2-1; D uncertain. The read terminates 1 residue before the CDR3 end, so the remaining end is supplied by the germline J gene. The V end was cut by 0 bases, the J end by 6 bases, with 6 bases between. Germline assignment: CDR1 GFQATS and CDR2 STVNSAI. This CDR3 is built from 12 residues.